This TCR beta chain is drawn from a study of early T cells in non-severe SARS-CoV-2 infection. In the study overall: The chains were unpaired, and the sequenced material was bulk RNA from unsorted whole blood.

In the library, individual cDNA molecules carried attached unique molecular identifiers. TCRdb independently ran MiXCR on the 5' RACE reads; one entry per CDR3 protein. This table holds tens of thousands of distinct CDR3 sequences, 10% to 15% found once. Study findings and constraints: Private and CD4 specificities were missed by VDJdb matching, skewed to anti-spike CD8.

With respect to this clonotype: Its antigen is as yet unknown.

The sequenced material came from whole blood. The receptor comes from an adult who was a healthcare worker with PCR-confirmed SARS-CoV-2 infection or an uninfected control (not recorded which).

CDR3 coding DNA: TGCGCCAGCACCCGGTCGCCGGTGACGGAGAATGAAAAACTGTTTTTT. Its protein product is CASTRSPVTENEKLFF. The rearrangement uses TRBV5-1 and TRBJ1-4; D is uncertain. The germline V gene encodes CDR1 SGHRS and CDR2 YFSETQ. Trimming took 6 bases from V and 5 from J, leaving 20 bases between them. The CDR3 runs to 16 residues. Using reference TRBV5-1 and TRBJ1-4 for the parts outside the CDR3, the full variable domain is KAGVTQTPRYLIKTRGQQVTLSCSPISGHRSVSWYQQTPGQGLQFLFEYFSETQRNKGNFPGRFSGRQFSNSRSEMNVSTLELGDSALYLCASTRSPVTENEKLFFGSGTQLSVL.